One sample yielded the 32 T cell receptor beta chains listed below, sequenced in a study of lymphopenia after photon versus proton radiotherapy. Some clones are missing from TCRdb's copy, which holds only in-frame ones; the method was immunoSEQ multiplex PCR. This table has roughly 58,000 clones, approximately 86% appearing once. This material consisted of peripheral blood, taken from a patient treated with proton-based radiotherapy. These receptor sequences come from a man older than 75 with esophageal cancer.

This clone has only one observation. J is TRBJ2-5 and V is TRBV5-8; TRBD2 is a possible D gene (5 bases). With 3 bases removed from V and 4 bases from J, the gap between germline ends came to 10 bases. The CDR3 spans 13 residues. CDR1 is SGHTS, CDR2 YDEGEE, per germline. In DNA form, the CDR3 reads TGTGCCAGCAGCTCGAGGGTCCCAGAGACCCAGTACTTC. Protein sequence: CASSSRVPETQYF.

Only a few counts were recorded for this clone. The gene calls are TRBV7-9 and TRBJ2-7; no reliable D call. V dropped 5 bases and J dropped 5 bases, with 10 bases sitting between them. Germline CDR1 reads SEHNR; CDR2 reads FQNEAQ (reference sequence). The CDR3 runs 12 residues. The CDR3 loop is CASSPTSDEQYF. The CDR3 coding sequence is TGTGCCAGCAGCCCAACGTCCGACGAGCAGTACTTC.

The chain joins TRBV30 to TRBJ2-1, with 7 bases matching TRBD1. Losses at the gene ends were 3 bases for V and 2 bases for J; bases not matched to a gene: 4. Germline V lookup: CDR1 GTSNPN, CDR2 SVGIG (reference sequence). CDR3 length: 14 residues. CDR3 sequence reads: CAWSRGTTYNEQFF. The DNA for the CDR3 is TGTGCCTGGAGCAGGGGGACAACCTACAATGAGCAGTTCTTC.

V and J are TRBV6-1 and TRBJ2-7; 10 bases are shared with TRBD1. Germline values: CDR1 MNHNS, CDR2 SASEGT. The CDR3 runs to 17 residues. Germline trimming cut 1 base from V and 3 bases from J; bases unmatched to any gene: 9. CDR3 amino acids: CASSEGPSGQGLYEQYF. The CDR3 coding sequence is TGTGCCAGCAGTGAAGGTCCCTCGGGACAGGGGCTCTACGAGCAGTACTTC.

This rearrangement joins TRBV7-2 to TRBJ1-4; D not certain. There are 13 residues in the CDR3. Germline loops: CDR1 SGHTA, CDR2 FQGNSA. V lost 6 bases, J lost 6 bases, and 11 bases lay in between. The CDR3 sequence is CASSGEGHEKLFF. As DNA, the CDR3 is TGTGCCAGCAGTGGGGAAGGGCATGAAAAACTGTTTTTT. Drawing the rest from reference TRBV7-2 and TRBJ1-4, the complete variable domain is GAGVSQSPSNKVTEKGKDVELRCDPISGHTALYWYRQSLGQGLEFLIYFQGNSAPDKSGLPSDRFSAERTGGSVSTLTIQRTQQEDSAVYLCASSGEGHEKLFFGSGTQLSVL.

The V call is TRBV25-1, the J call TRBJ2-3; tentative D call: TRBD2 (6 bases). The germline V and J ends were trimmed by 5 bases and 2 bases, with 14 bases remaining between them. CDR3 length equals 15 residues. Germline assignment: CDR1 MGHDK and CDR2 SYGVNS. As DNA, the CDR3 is TGTGCCAGCAGTCGCTGGGAGGCCTACACAGATACGCAGTATTTT. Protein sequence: CASSRWEAYTDTQYF.

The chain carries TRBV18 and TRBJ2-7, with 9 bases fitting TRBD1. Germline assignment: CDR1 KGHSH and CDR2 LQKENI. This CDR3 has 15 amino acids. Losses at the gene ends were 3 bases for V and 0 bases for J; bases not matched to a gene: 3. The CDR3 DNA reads TGTGCCAGCTCACCGCTGGGACAGGGCTCCTACGAGCAGTACTTC. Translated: CASSPLGQGSYEQYF.

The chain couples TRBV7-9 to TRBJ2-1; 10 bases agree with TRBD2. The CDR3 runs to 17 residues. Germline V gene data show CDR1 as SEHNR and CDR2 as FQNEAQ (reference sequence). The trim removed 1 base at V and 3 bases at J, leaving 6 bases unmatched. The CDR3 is CASSLVSGRAFYNEQFF. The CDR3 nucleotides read TGTGCCAGCAGCTTAGTAAGCGGGAGGGCATTCTACAATGAGCAGTTCTTC.

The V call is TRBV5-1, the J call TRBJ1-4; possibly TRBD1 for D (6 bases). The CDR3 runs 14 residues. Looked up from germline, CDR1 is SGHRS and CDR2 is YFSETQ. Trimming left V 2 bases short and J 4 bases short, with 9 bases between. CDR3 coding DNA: TGCGCCAGCAGCTTCACAGGGAATAATGAAAAACTGTTTTTT. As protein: CASSFTGNNEKLFF.

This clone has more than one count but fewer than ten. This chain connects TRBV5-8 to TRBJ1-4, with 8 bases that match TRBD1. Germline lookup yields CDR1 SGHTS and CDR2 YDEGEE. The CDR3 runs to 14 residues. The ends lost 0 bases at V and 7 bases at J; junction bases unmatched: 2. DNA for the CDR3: TGTGCCAGCAGCTTGGGACAGGGGTCTGAAAAACTGTTTTTT. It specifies CASSLGQGSEKLFF.

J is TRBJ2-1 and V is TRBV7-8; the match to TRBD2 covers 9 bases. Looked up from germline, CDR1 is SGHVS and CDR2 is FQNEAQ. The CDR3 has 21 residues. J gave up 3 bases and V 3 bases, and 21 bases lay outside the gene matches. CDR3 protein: CASSLMHRGGGEIRLYNEQFF. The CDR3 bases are TGTGCCAGCAGCTTGATGCATCGTGGCGGGGGGGAGATAAGGCTCTACAATGAGCAGTTCTTC.

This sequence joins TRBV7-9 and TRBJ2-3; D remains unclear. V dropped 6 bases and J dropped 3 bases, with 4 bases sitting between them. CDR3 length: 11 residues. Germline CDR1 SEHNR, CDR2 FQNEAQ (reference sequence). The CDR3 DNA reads TGTGCCAGCAGGGAGACAGATACGCAGTATTTT. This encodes CASRETDTQYF.

The CDR3 DNA reads TGTGCCAGCTCACCCGCAGGACAGCCGAACACTGAAGCTTTCTTT. This encodes CASSPAGQPNTEAFF. The chain employs TRBV2 and TRBJ1-1; D may be TRBD1 (6 bases). V was trimmed by 8 bases and J by 1 base, leaving 17 bases between them. CDR1 and CDR2 (germline): SNHLY, FYNNEI. The CDR3 totals 15 residues.

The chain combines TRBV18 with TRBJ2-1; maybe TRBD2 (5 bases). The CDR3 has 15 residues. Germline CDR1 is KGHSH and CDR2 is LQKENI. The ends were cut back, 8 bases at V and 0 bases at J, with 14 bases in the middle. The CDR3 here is CASHSSRSSYNEQFF. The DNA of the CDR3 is TGTGCCAGCCACTCTAGCCGATCCTCCTACAATGAGCAGTTCTTC. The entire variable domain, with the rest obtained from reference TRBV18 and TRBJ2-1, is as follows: NAGVMQNPRHLVRRRGQEARLRCSPMKGHSHVYWYRQLPEEGLKFMVYLQKENIIDESGMPKERFSAEFPKEGPSILRIQQVVRGDSAAYFCASHSSRSSYNEQFFGPGTRLTVL.

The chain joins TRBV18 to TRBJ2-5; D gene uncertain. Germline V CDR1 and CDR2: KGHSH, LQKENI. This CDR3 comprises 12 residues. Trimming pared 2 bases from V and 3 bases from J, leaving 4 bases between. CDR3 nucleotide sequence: TGTGCCAGCTCACCAGTAGAAGAGACCCAGTACTTC. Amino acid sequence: CASSPVEETQYF.

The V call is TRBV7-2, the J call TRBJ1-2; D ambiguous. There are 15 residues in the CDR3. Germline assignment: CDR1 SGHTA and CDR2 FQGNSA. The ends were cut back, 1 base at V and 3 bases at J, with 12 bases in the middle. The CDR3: CASSLVPGPYYGYTF. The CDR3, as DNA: TGTGCCAGCAGCTTAGTTCCAGGTCCGTACTATGGCTACACCTTC.

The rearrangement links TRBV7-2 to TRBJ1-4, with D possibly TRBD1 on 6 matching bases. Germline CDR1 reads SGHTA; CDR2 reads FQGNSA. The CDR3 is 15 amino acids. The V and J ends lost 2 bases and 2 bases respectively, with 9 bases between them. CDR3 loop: CASSLRGGTNEKLFF. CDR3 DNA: TGTGCCAGCAGCTTAAGGGGGGGCACTAATGAAAAACTGTTTTTT.

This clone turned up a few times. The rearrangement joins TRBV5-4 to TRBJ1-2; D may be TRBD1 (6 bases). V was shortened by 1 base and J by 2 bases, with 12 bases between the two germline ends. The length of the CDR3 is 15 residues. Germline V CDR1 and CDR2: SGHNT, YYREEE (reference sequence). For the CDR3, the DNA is TGTGCCAGCAGCTTGATCCGGAGGGGGAACTATGGCTACACCTTC. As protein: CASSLIRRGNYGYTF.

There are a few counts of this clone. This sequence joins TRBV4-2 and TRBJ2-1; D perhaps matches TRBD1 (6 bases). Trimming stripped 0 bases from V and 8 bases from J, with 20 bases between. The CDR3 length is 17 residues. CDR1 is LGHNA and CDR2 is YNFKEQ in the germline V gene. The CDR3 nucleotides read TGTGCCAGCAGCCAAGATCCGCCGGGGAGAGGGGGAGATGAGCAGTTCTTC. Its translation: CASSQDPPGRGGDEQFF.

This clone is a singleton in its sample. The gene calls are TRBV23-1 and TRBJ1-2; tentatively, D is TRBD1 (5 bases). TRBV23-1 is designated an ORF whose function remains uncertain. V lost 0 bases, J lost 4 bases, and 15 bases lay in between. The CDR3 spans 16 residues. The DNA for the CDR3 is TGCGCCAGCAGTCAATCGCTTTTGGGACTCGGCTATGGCTACACCTTC. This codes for CASSQSLLGLGYGYTF.

CDR3 sequence (DNA): TGTGCCAGCAGCTCAAGGGACAGACCGCAAGAGACCCAGTACTTC. It yields the protein CASSSRDRPQETQYF. This sequence joins TRBV5-6 and TRBJ2-5; 7 bases align to TRBD1. Trimming removed 3 bases from V and 2 bases from J; junction bases left unmatched: 7. Germline V gene lookup returns CDR1 SGHDT and CDR2 YYEEEE. CDR3 length equals 15 residues.

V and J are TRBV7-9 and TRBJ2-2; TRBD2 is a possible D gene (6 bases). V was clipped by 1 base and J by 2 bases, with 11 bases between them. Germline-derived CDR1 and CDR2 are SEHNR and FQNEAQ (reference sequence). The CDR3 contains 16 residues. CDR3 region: CASSLVAGTNTGELFF. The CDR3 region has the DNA TGTGCCAGCAGCTTAGTGGCGGGGACCAACACCGGGGAGCTGTTTTTT. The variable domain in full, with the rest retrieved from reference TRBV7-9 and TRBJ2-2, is DTGVSQNPRHKITKRGQNVTFRCDPISEHNRLYWYRQTLGQGPEFLTYFQNEAQLEKSRLLSDRFSAERPKGSFSTLEIQRTEQGDSAMYLCASSLVAGTNTGELFFGEGSRLTVL.

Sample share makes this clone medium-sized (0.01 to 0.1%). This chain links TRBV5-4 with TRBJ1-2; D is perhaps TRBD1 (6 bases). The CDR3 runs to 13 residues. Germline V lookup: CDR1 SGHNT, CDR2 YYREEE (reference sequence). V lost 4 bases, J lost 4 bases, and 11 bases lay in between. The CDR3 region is CASSTGSAYGYTF. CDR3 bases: TGTGCCAGCAGCACAGGGTCTGCCTATGGCTACACCTTC.

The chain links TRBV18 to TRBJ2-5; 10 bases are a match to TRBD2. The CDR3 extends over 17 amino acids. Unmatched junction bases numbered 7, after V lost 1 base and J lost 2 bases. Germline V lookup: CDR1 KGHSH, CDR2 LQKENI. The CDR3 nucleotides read TGTGCCAGCTCACCACTAGCGGGAGGATCCCCTCAAGAGACCCAGTACTTC. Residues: CASSPLAGGSPQETQYF.

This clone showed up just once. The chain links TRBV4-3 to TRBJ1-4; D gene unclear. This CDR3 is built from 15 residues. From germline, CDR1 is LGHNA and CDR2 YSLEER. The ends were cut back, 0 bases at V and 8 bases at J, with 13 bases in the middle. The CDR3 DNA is TGCGCCAGCAGCCAAGATGCGGCTGTTCCCGAAAAACTGTTTTTT. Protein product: CASSQDAAVPEKLFF.

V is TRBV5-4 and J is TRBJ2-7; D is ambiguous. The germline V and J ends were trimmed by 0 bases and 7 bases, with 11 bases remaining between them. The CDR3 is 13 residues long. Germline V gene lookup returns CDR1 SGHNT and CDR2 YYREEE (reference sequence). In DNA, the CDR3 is TGTGCCAGCAGCTTGGACCAAGCACGGGAGCAGTACTTC. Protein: CASSLDQAREQYF.

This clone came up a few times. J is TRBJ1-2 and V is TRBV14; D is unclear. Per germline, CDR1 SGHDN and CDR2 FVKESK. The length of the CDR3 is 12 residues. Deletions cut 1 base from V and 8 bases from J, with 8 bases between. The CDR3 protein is CASSQGYQGYTF. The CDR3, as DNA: TGTGCCAGCAGCCAAGGCTACCAGGGCTACACCTTC.

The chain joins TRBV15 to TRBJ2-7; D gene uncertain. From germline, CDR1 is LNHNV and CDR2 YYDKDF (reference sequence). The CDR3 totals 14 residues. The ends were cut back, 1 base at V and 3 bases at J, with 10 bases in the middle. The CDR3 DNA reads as TGTGCCACCAGCAGAGTGAAAGGATTCTACGAGCAGTACTTC. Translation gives CATSRVKGFYEQYF. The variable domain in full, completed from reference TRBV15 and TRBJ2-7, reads DAMVIQNPRYQVTQFGKPVTLSCSQTLNHNVMYWYQQKSSQAPKLLFHYYDKDFNNEADTPDNFQSRRPNTSFCFLDIRSPGLGDTAMYLCATSRVKGFYEQYFGPGTRLTVT.

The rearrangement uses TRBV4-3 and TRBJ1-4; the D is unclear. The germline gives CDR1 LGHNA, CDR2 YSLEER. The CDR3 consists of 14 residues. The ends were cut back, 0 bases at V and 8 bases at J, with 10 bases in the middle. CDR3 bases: TGCGCCAGCAGCCAAGAGCGCGGATGGGAAAAACTGTTTTTT. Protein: CASSQERGWEKLFF.

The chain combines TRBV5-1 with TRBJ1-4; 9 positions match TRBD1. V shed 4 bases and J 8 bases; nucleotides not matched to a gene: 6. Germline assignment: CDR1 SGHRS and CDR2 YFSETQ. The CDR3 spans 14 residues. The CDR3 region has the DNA TGCGCCAGCAGCATACAGGGGGCGGCGGAAAAACTGTTTTTT. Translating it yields CASSIQGAAEKLFF.

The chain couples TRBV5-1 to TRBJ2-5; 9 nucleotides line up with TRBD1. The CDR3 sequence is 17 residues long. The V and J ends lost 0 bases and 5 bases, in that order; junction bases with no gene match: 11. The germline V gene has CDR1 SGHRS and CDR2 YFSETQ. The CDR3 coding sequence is TGCGCCAGCAGCTTGGGACCGGGACAGGGAACTCGGGAGACCCAGTACTTC. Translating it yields CASSLGPGQGTRETQYF.

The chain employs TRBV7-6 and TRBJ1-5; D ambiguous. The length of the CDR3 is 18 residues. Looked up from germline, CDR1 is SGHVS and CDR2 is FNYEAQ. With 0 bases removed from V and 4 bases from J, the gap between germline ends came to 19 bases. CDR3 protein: CASSLAPGGRARNQPQHF. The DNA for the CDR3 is TGTGCCAGCAGCTTAGCGCCTGGCGGGAGGGCGAGGAATCAGCCCCAGCATTTT.